This TCR beta chain was identified in a study of shared clonotypes between healthy human individuals. Study at large: The study drew on a couple of women and three men aged 18 to 49 as donors.

Generated by immunoSEQ multiplex PCR, the TCRdb table keeps only in-frame clones and is missing some. This sample yields 230,000 or so clones, of which over 60% are seen a single time; 11% belongs to the top ten. CDR1 is DFQATT, CDR2 SNEGSKA, per germline (reference sequence). CDR3 size: 10 residues. V lost 5 bases, J lost 3 bases, and 2 bases lay in between. Comments on this clone: Its antigen is still unknown. This CDR3 is also generated by other DNA sequences in the sample.

General observations from the study: Around 5% of naive CD4 clonotypes were common to a few donors. Unshared clonotypes carried lower generation probabilities than those common to all four donors. Compared with memory subsets, naive subsets generally had larger estimated richness.

The sequence was obtained from a man younger than 45 in good health. Sequencing was performed on memory CD4+ T cells sorted from blood. Indicated subset: CD45RA-negative fraction. The chain uses TRBV20-1 and TRBJ2-1, with D uncertain. CDR3 sequence: CSAYYNEQFF. CDR3 DNA: TGCAGTGCTTACTACAATGAGCAGTTCTTC.